The present T cell receptor beta chain was sequenced within a study of Ad26.COV2.S vaccination and SARS-CoV-2 variants. The overall study: COV1001, an Ad26.COV2.S trial, supplied this vaccine-arm donor.

The CDR3 runs to 13 residues. V lost 7 bases to trimming and J lost 4 bases, with 13 bases between them. The V gene's germline CDR1 is ENHRY and CDR2 SYGVKD. Whole-study findings and limits: A substantial breadth of spike-specific CD8+ and CD4+ T cell responses after vaccination has been reported.

This clone has a handful of counts. Its antigen remains unidentified. Measured with immunoSEQ multiplex PCR; TCRdb has only the in-frame clones, and not every one. This sample yields roughly 500,000 clones, of which about 88% are seen a single time; approximately 2.5% belongs to the top ten. As to treatment: 15 to 20 received Ad26.COV2.S at low or high dose, single or two shots; roughly five received placebo; per-sample allocation not given. Specimens were obtained on day 63 following the first vaccine or placebo injection. This sequence joins TRBV10-3 and TRBJ1-1; the D gene is possibly TRBD1 (6 bases). Specimen: peripheral blood, collected in a trial of Ad26.COV2.S vaccine versus placebo. This receptor was taken from a person between 18 and 65 years old who received the Ad26.COV2.S COVID-19 vaccine or a placebo. In nucleotides, the CDR3 is TGTGCCATCAACCCGACAGGTGGCACTGAAGCTTTCTTT. Translating gives CAINPTGGTEAFF.